The clone carrying this T cell receptor (beta chain) was counted between two and nine times. What it recognizes is unknown. Of the isolated RNA, all was reverse transcribed, and so the sequenced material was expressed TCRB transcripts. Profiling relied on immunoSEQ multiplex PCR, and the TCRdb table lists in-frame clones only, not all of them. The repertoire holds under 300,000 clones, with about a tenth as singletons. This record comes from a study of beta chain features in type 1 diabetes. The study's findings and limits: Moderately but significantly shorter TCRB CDR3s were found in Type 1 diabetes patients in all four CD4+ subsets.

Trimming removed 2 bases from V and 5 bases from J, with 13 bases in between. From germline, CDR1 is SGHTA and CDR2 FQGNSA. The CDR3 runs to 15 residues. This sequence was found in a man under 40 with type 1 diabetes. Source material: naive CD4+ T cells from blood. The chain couples TRBV7-2 to TRBJ2-1, with D possibly being TRBD2 (5 bases). The CDR3 region has the DNA TGTGCCAGCAGCTTAAGTGGGCAGCGGAACAATGAGCAGTTCTTC. Amino acid sequence: CASSLSGQRNNEQFF.